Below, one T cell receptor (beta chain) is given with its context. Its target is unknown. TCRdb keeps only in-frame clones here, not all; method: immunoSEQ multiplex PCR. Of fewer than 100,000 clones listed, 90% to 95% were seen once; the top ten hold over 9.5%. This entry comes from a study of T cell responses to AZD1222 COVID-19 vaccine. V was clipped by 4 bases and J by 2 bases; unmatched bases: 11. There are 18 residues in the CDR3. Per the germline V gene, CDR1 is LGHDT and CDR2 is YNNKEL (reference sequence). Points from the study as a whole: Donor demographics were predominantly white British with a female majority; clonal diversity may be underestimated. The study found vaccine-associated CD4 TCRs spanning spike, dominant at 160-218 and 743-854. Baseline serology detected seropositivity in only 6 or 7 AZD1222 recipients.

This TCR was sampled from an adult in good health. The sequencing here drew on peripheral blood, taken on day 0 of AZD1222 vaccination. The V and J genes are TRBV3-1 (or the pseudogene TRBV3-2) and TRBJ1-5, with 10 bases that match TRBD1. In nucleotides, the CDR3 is TGTGCCAGCAGCCGGGACAGGGGTTCGAACGAGCGCAATCAGCCCCAGCATTTT. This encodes CASSRDRGSNERNQPQHF.